The 32 T cell receptor beta chains listed next were all sequenced from one sample in a study of cytomegalovirus exposure and HLA in healthy donors. Produced via immunoSEQ multiplex PCR; TCRdb's table is partial and in-frame only. The repertoire holds approximately 270,000 clones, with roughly 87% as singletons. The sequenced sample was PBMCs. The origin of the receptors is a man aged 18 to 29 in good health and CMV-seropositive.

The CDR3 sequence is CASSFRDRDHEQYF. CDR3 coding DNA: TGTGCCAGCAGTTTCCGGGACAGGGACCACGAGCAGTACTTC. The chain recombines TRBV6-5 with TRBJ2-7; 9 bases agree with TRBD1. After removal of 4 bases from V and 5 bases from J, the junction contained 6 bases not matched to a gene. Germline lookup yields CDR1 MNHEY and CDR2 SVGAGI. The CDR3 sequence is 14 residues long.

The V gene is TRBV7-8, the J gene TRBJ2-3; weak D call: TRBD2 (6 bases). CDR1 and CDR2 (germline): SGHVS, FQNEAQ. This CDR3 is 16 amino acids long. The V gene lost 5 bases and the J gene lost 3 bases, with 18 bases spanning the gap. The CDR3 region is CASSPYPGLLTDTQYF. The CDR3 nucleotides read TGTGCCAGCAGCCCGTACCCGGGACTTCTTACAGATACGCAGTATTTT.

The DNA for the CDR3 is TGTGCCAGCAGCTTAGGACCGAGCTCCTACGAGCAGTACTTC. This codes for CASSLGPSSYEQYF. The chain has TRBV7-2 and TRBJ2-7; D gene ambiguous. V was pared by 1 base and J by 0 bases, with 7 bases between. The CDR3 contains 14 residues. CDR1 is SGHTA, CDR2 FQGNSA, per germline.

The chain is built from TRBV11-2 and TRBJ1-1; D is unresolved. Trimming took off 4 bases at V and 7 bases at J, with 7 bases between the two ends. Germline assignment: CDR1 SGHAT and CDR2 FQNNGV. The CDR3 has 11 residues. The CDR3 DNA is TGTGCCAGCAGCTCTCGACTTGAAGCTTTCTTT. Amino acid sequence: CASSSRLEAFF. Full variable domain (rest looked up from reference TRBV11-2 and TRBJ1-1): EAGVAQSPRYKIIEKRQSVAFWCNPISGHATLYWYQQILGQGPKLLIQFQNNGVVDDSQLPKDRFSAERLKGVDSTLKIQPAKLEDSAVYLCASSSRLEAFFGQGTRLTVV.

DNA for the CDR3: TGTGCCAGCAGCCCGACATTGAACACCGGGGAGCTGTTTTTT. Encoded protein: CASSPTLNTGELFF. The V gene is TRBV7-9, the J gene TRBJ2-2; D not resolved. Germline CDR1 and CDR2: SEHNR and FQNEAQ (reference sequence). V dropped 5 bases and J dropped 1 base, with 8 bases sitting between them. This CDR3 has 14 amino acids. Filled out from reference TRBV7-9 and TRBJ2-2, the complete variable domain reads DTGVSQNPRHKITKRGQNVTFRCDPISEHNRLYWYRQTLGQGPEFLTYFQNEAQLEKSRLLSDRFSAERPKGSFSTLEIQRTEQGDSAMYLCASSPTLNTGELFFGEGSRLTVL.

The chain is built from TRBV5-6 and TRBJ1-2, with 8 bases that match TRBD1. The CDR3 has 16 residues. The V gene's germline CDR1 is SGHDT and CDR2 YYEEEE. J gave up 2 bases and V 4 bases, and 10 bases lay outside the gene matches. The CDR3 DNA reads as TGTGCCAGCAGCAAATTAGGACAGGGCTCAAACTATGGCTACACCTTC. It yields the protein CASSKLGQGSNYGYTF.

CDR3 bases: TGTGCCAGCAGTGGTAATGGGCAAGAGACCCAGTACTTC. Its translation is CASSGNGQETQYF. The gene calls are TRBV25-1 and TRBJ2-5; no definite D call. The ends were cut back, 4 bases at V and 2 bases at J, with 8 bases in the middle. There are 13 residues in the CDR3. Germline V gene lookup returns CDR1 MGHDK and CDR2 SYGVNS. The full variable domain, completed using reference TRBV25-1 and TRBJ2-5, is EADIYQTPRYLVIGTGKKITLECSQTMGHDKMYWYQQDPGMELHLIHYSYGVNSTEKGDLSSESTVSRIRTEHFPLTLESARPSHTSQYLCASSGNGQETQYFGPGTRLLVL.

The chain carries TRBV2 and TRBJ1-5, with D possibly matching TRBD1 (5 bases). This CDR3 spans 14 amino acids. The V gene's germline CDR1 is SNHLY and CDR2 FYNNEI. V gave up 2 bases and J gave up 4 bases, with 9 bases separating them. The CDR3 is CASSESRENQPQHF. The CDR3 bases are TGTGCCAGCAGTGAATCCAGGGAAAATCAGCCCCAGCATTTT.

The V gene is TRBV2, the J gene TRBJ2-1, with 7 bases lining up with TRBD2. Germline V gene data show CDR1 as SNHLY and CDR2 as FYNNEI. After removal of 6 bases from V and 12 bases from J, the junction contained 20 bases not matched to a gene. The CDR3 runs to 16 residues. CDR3 loop: CASSGSGPPYNERQFF. The CDR3 DNA reads TGTGCCAGCAGCGGTAGCGGGCCACCCTACAATGAGCGGCAGTTCTTC.

This clone was detected only a few times. The chain employs TRBV18 and TRBJ1-2; D is possibly TRBD1 (6 bases). The CDR3 totals 16 residues. Trimming shortened V by 0 bases and J by 0 bases, and 11 bases separated the two germline ends. Per germline, CDR1 KGHSH and CDR2 LQKENI. The CDR3 DNA is TGTGCCAGCTCACCACCGCCGGGACACCCTAACTATGGCTACACCTTC. This codes for CASSPPPGHPNYGYTF.

The chain recombines TRBV30 with TRBJ1-5; no clear D gene. The CDR3 covers 13 residues. In germline, CDR1 is GTSNPN, CDR2 SVGIG (reference sequence). V shed 3 bases and J shed 7 bases, with 13 bases lying between them. In DNA, the CDR3 is TGTGCCTGGAGCGTCCGGAGTGAGCAGCCCCAGCATTTT. Its protein is CAWSVRSEQPQHF. Drawing the rest from reference TRBV30 and TRBJ1-5, the complete variable domain is SQTIHQWPATLVQPVGSPLSLECTVEGTSNPNLYWYRQAAGRGLQLLFYSVGIGQISSEVPQNLSASRPQDRQFILSSKKLLLSDSGFYLCAWSVRSEQPQHFGDGTRLSIL.

A word on this clone: An end of the junction does not agree with germline; a read error may underlie this. The J gene is TRBJ1-2, the V gene TRBV7-9, with a tentative D call TRBD1 (6 bases). Germline V lookup: CDR1 SEHNR, CDR2 FQNEAQ (reference sequence). The length of the CDR3 is 13 residues. CDR3 nucleotide sequence: TGTGCCAGCAGCCCCTTTTCTGACAGGCCCACCGTCTTC. The encoded protein is CASSPFSDRPTVF. The full variable domain, in which reference TRBV7-9 and TRBJ1-2 provide the parts outside the CDR3, is DTGVSQNPRHKITKRGQNVTFRCDPISEHNRLYWYRQTLGQGPEFLTYFQNEAQLEKSRLLSDRFSAERPKGSFSTLEIQRTEQGDSAMYLCASSPFSDRPTVFGSGTRLTVV.

This clone was recorded only once. The chain links TRBV6-1 to TRBJ2-7, with a possible D match to TRBD1 (6 bases). V lost 4 bases and J lost 1, with 8 bases in between. The CDR3 runs 13 residues. Germline V lookup: CDR1 MNHNS, CDR2 SASEGT. The CDR3 DNA reads TGTGCCAGCAGTGCCGGACAGTCCTACGAGCAGTACTTC. Encoded protein: CASSAGQSYEQYF.

The chain uses TRBV19 and TRBJ2-3, with D uncertain. Germline V gene sequence: CDR1 LNHDA, CDR2 SQIVND (reference sequence). V was pared by 3 bases and J by 0 bases, with 10 bases between. This CDR3 is 15 amino acids long. CDR3 sequence (DNA): TGTGCCAGTAGTATTGGAGTCTCTAGCACAGATACGCAGTATTTT. This encodes CASSIGVSSTDTQYF.

The chain couples TRBV10-3 to TRBJ1-2, with D uncertain. This CDR3 has 13 residues. Looked up from germline, CDR1 is ENHRY and CDR2 is SYGVKD. Trimming took off 2 bases at V and 5 bases at J, with 9 bases between the two ends. CDR3 residues: CAISEQPRYGYTF. In nucleotides, the CDR3 is TGTGCCATCAGTGAGCAGCCGCGGTATGGCTACACCTTC.

The chain couples TRBV29-1 to TRBJ2-4, with 7 bases fitting TRBD1. Germline CDR1 reads SQVTM; CDR2 reads ANQGSEA. J was trimmed by 0 bases and V by 6 bases; bases with no gene match: 5. This CDR3 comprises 14 residues. The CDR3, as DNA: TGCAGCGTCGCGGACAGGATAGCCAAAAACATTCAGTACTTC. The encoded protein is CSVADRIAKNIQYF.

This chain connects TRBV6-5 to TRBJ1-1; tentative D call: TRBD1 (6 bases). The V and J ends lost 0 bases and 5 bases respectively, with 13 bases between them. The V gene's germline CDR1 is MNHEY and CDR2 SVGAGI. The CDR3 sequence is 15 residues long. CDR3 protein: CASSYSWDTSTEAFF. The CDR3 DNA is TGTGCCAGCAGTTACTCGTGGGACACCTCGACTGAAGCTTTCTTT.

This clone occurred a few times. The CDR3 DNA reads as TGTGCCAGCAGGACAGGGAATCCGAACACTGAAGCTTTCTTT. This translates into CASRTGNPNTEAFF. The chain is built from TRBV27 and TRBJ1-1, with 7 bases identical to TRBD1. V lost 6 bases, J lost 1 base, and 5 bases stayed unmatched. Germline CDR1 is MNHEY and CDR2 is SMNVEV (reference sequence). The CDR3 extends over 14 amino acids.

This clone is medium-sized. The chain joins TRBV7-9 to TRBJ1-2; D uncertain. From germline, CDR1 is SEHNR and CDR2 FQNEAQ (reference sequence). The ends were cut back, 3 bases at V and 5 bases at J, with 10 bases in the middle. CDR3 length: 13 residues. The CDR3 spells CASSFIGAYGYTF. In DNA, the CDR3 is TGTGCCAGCAGCTTCATAGGCGCTTATGGCTACACCTTC.

The CDR3, as DNA: TGTGCCAGCGCCCGGGAGAACTATGGCTACACCTTC. Translated, it gives CASARENYGYTF. The gene calls are TRBV2 and TRBJ1-2, with D unclear. The CDR3 is 12 residues long. The ends were cut back, 8 bases at V and 2 bases at J, with 9 bases in the middle. Germline values: CDR1 SNHLY, CDR2 FYNNEI.

The chain is built from TRBV28 and TRBJ1-2; 7 positions match TRBD1. Germline lookup yields CDR1 MDHEN and CDR2 SYDVKM. J lost 5 bases, V lost 1 base, and 16 bases had no gene match. The CDR3 length is 18 residues. CDR3 in amino acids: CASSLLRGGTTGVYGYTF. DNA of the CDR3: TGTGCCAGCAGTTTATTACGGGGAGGAACCACAGGGGTATATGGCTACACCTTC.

This rearrangement joins TRBV28 to TRBJ1-1; D might be TRBD1 (5 bases). Between the trimmed V and J ends, which lost 2 bases and 4 bases, there was a span of 14 bases. This CDR3 spans 15 amino acids. Germline V gene lookup returns CDR1 MDHEN and CDR2 SYDVKM. The CDR3 loop reads CASSLGISGSTEAFF. CDR3 nucleotides: TGTGCCAGCAGTTTAGGGATCTCAGGGAGCACTGAAGCTTTCTTT.

V is TRBV11-1 and J is TRBJ2-1, with D possibly matching TRBD2 (6 bases). The CDR3 contains 14 residues. The germline CDR1 and CDR2 sequences are SGHAT and FQDESV (reference sequence). Between the trimmed V and J ends, which lost 7 bases and 7 bases, there was a span of 17 bases. CDR3 in amino acids: CASNIGGGPNEQFF. CDR3 nucleotides: TGTGCCAGCAACATCGGGGGAGGACCGAATGAGCAGTTCTTC.

The rearrangement links TRBV29-1 to TRBJ2-3, with 8 nucleotides matching TRBD1. CDR1 is SQVTM, CDR2 ANQGSEA, per germline. The V and J ends lost 7 bases and 4 bases, in that order; junction bases with no gene match: 10. CDR3 length equals 14 residues. CDR3 sequence: CSAQGASRADTQYF. CDR3 in DNA: TGCAGCGCCCAGGGGGCCTCAAGGGCAGATACGCAGTATTTT.

The gene calls are TRBV29-1 and TRBJ1-2; D is uncertain. Germline values: CDR1 SQVTM, CDR2 ANQGSEA. This CDR3 comprises 11 residues. The ends were cut back, 7 bases at V and 5 bases at J, with 11 bases in the middle. The CDR3 is CSAGQEYGYTF. In DNA form, the CDR3 reads TGCAGCGCCGGTCAGGAATATGGCTACACCTTC.

The chain has TRBV10-3 and TRBJ2-1; 13 nucleotides align to TRBD2. The germline CDR1 and CDR2 sequences are ENHRY and SYGVKD. The CDR3 has 15 residues. J lost 6 bases, V lost 2 bases, and 1 base had no gene match. CDR3 nucleotide sequence: TGTGCCATCAGTGAGGGACTAGCGGGAGTCAATGAGCAGTTCTTC. This translates into CAISEGLAGVNEQFF.

DNA of the CDR3: TGTGCCAGCAGCTTTGACGGCTACGAGCAGTACTTC. Its protein product is CASSFDGYEQYF. The chain combines TRBV7-9 with TRBJ2-7; D is ambiguous. CDR1 SEHNR and CDR2 FQNEAQ come from the germline V gene (reference sequence). Between the trimmed V and J ends, which lost 3 bases and 3 bases, there was a span of 6 bases. CDR3 size: 12 residues.

This clone has a handful of counts. The J gene is TRBJ1-2, the V gene TRBV4-1; D is uncertain. Germline V gene sequence: CDR1 MGHRA, CDR2 YSYEKL. This CDR3 has 15 residues. Trimming left V 2 bases short and J 5 bases short, with 15 bases between. The CDR3 protein is CASSQPSGSPYGYTF. The DNA of the CDR3 is TGCGCCAGCAGCCAACCAAGCGGCAGCCCATATGGCTACACCTTC.

This sequence joins TRBV9 and TRBJ2-3; 8 bases map to TRBD2. The trim removed 3 bases at V and 3 bases at J, leaving 9 bases unmatched. Germline V gene lookup returns CDR1 SGDLS and CDR2 YYNGEE. This CDR3 spans 16 amino acids. The CDR3 sequence is CASSAAGGGLTDTQYF. CDR3 coding DNA: TGTGCCAGCAGCGCCGCCGGGGGGGGTCTGACAGATACGCAGTATTTT. Variable domain in full (rest from reference TRBV9 and TRBJ2-3): DSGVTQTPKHLITATGQRVTLRCSPRSGDLSVYWYQQSLDQGLQFLIQYYNGEERAKGNILERFSAQQFPDLHSELNLSSLELGDSALYFCASSAAGGGLTDTQYFGPGTRLTVL.

The chain is built from TRBV5-1 and TRBJ2-1, with D possibly being TRBD2 (5 bases). The CDR3 length is 14 residues. Germline loops: CDR1 SGHRS, CDR2 YFSETQ. Deletions cut 9 bases from V and 0 bases from J, with 13 bases between. Here the CDR3 DNA reads TGCGCCACCAAGCACGGGGACTCCTACAATGAGCAGTTCTTC. The encoded protein is CATKHGDSYNEQFF.

V and J are TRBV5-1 and TRBJ2-5; maybe TRBD1 (6 bases). This CDR3 has 13 residues. V was pared by 6 bases and J by 5 bases, with 14 bases between. From germline, CDR1 is SGHRS and CDR2 YFSETQ. The CDR3 spells CASKGHRGETQYF. Written as DNA, the CDR3 is TGCGCCAGCAAGGGACACCGGGGCGAGACCCAGTACTTC. Filled out from reference TRBV5-1 and TRBJ2-5, the complete variable domain reads KAGVTQTPRYLIKTRGQQVTLSCSPISGHRSVSWYQQTPGQGLQFLFEYFSETQRNKGNFPGRFSGRQFSNSRSEMNVSTLELGDSALYLCASKGHRGETQYFGPGTRLLVL.

The V call is TRBV5-4, the J call TRBJ2-2; D call uncertain. The CDR3 runs 14 residues. The V end was cut by 2 bases, the J end by 0 bases, with 5 bases between. Germline V gives CDR1 SGHNT, CDR2 YYREEE (reference sequence). CDR3 amino acids: CASSFYSNTGELFF. CDR3 DNA sequence: TGTGCCAGCAGCTTCTACTCGAACACCGGGGAGCTGTTTTTT.